What follows describes a single T cell receptor beta chain. The repertoire was sequenced with immunoSEQ multiplex PCR; TCRdb's copy has only in-frame clones and lacks some. The sample holds 410,000 or so clones, 89% seen once. This entry comes from a study of blood T cell repertoires in COVID-19. The sample comprised peripheral blood. The sequence was collected from a middle-aged woman with COVID-19, enrolled during active disease.

The CDR3 spells CASSPRGLAGAYNEQFF. The DNA for the CDR3 is TGTGCCAGCAGTCCTAGGGGCCTAGCGGGGGCATACAATGAGCAGTTCTTC. The chain joins TRBV28 to TRBJ2-1, with TRBD2 identical over 10 bases. This CDR3 contains 17 residues. Germline CDR1 MDHEN, CDR2 SYDVKM. The junction had 11 bases not matched to a gene; V was cut back by 5 bases and J by 4 bases.